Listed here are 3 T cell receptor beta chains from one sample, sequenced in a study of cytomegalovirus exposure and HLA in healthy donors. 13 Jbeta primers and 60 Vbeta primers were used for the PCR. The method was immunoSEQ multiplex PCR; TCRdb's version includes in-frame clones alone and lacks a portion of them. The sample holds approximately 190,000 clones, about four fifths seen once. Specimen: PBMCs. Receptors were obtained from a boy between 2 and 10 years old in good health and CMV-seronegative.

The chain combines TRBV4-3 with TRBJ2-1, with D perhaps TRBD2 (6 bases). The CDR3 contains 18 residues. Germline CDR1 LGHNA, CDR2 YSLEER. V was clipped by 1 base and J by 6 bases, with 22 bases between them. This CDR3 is CASSQGSLVARGGNEQFF. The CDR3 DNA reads TGCGCCAGCAGCCAAGGATCCCTAGTGGCTAGGGGAGGCAATGAGCAGTTCTTC.

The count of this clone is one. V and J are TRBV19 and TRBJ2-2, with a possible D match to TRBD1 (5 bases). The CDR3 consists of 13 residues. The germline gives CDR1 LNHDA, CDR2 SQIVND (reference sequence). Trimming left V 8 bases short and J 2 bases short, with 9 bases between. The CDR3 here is CASSDTNTGELFF. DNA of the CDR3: TGTGCCAGTTCGGACACCAACACCGGGGAGCTGTTTTTT. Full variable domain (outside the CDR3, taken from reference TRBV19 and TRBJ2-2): DGGITQSPKYLFRKEGQNVTLSCEQNLNHDAMYWYRQDPGQGLRLIYYSQIVNDFQKGDIAEGYSVSREKKESFPLTVTSAQKNPTAFYLCASSDTNTGELFFGEGSRLTVL.

The CDR3 loop is CASSPGQSTGELFF. The CDR3 region has the DNA TGTGCCAGCTCTCCGGGACAATCAACCGGGGAGCTGTTTTTT. The chain couples TRBV18 to TRBJ2-2, with TRBD1 as a possible D gene (6 bases). V gave up 6 bases and J gave up 5 bases, with 13 bases separating them. Germline CDR1 is KGHSH and CDR2 is LQKENI. The CDR3 contains 14 residues.